What follows are 12 T cell receptor beta chains derived from one specimen sequenced in a study of cytomegalovirus exposure and HLA in healthy donors. Both 60 Vbeta primers and 13 Jbeta primers went into the PCR. TCRdb's copy holds only in-frame clones and misses some; the assay was immunoSEQ multiplex PCR. Of more than 85,000 clones listed, roughly three quarters are singletons. Specimen: PBMCs. These receptors were taken from a female donor in good health and CMV-seronegative.

This chain connects TRBV5-1 to TRBJ2-7; 9 bases agree with TRBD2. Trimming removed 3 bases from V and 3 bases from J; junction bases left unmatched: 7. CDR1 and CDR2 (germline): SGHRS, YFSETQ. The CDR3 length is 15 residues. The CDR3 loop is CASSSTGTSLYEQYF. The CDR3 region has the DNA TGCGCCAGCAGCTCAACCGGGACTAGCCTCTACGAGCAGTACTTC. Variable domain in full (rest from reference TRBV5-1 and TRBJ2-7): KAGVTQTPRYLIKTRGQQVTLSCSPISGHRSVSWYQQTPGQGLQFLFEYFSETQRNKGNFPGRFSGRQFSNSRSEMNVSTLELGDSALYLCASSSTGTSLYEQYFGPGTRLTVT.

The chain links TRBV19 to TRBJ2-1, with 10 bases matching TRBD2. The CDR3 sequence is 17 residues long. J lost 0 bases, V lost 9 bases, and 11 bases had no gene match. Germline CDR1 and CDR2: LNHDA and SQIVND (reference sequence). The CDR3 DNA is TGTGCCAGCCTGGAGGCTAGCGGGGGTAGCTCCTACAATGAGCAGTTCTTC. This gives the protein CASLEASGGSSYNEQFF.

The chain has TRBV20-1 and TRBJ2-7; D gene uncertain. This CDR3 is 11 amino acids long. The V end lost 2 bases, the J end lost 1 base, and 3 bases lay between the germline ends. Per germline, CDR1 DFQATT and CDR2 SNEGSKA (reference sequence). CDR3 loop: CSARQSYEQYF. The CDR3 bases are TGCAGTGCTAGACAGTCCTACGAGCAGTACTTC.

CDR3 DNA: TGTGCCAGCAGCGATAGCGGGGGCTACAATGAGCAGTTCTTC. This encodes CASSDSGGYNEQFF. This rearrangement joins TRBV9 to TRBJ2-1; TRBD2 matches 9 bases. CDR3 length equals 14 residues. Germline CDR1 reads SGDLS; CDR2 reads YYNGEE. V was pared by 3 bases and J by 3 bases, with 1 base of the junction left unmatched.

The chain uses TRBV7-9 and TRBJ2-7; no definite D call. The CDR3 is 13 amino acids. CDR1 and CDR2 from the germline V gene are SEHNR and FQNEAQ (reference sequence). V was shortened by 1 base and J by 6 bases, with 10 bases between the two germline ends. The CDR3 sequence: CASSLEWSGEQYF. The DNA for the CDR3 is TGTGCCAGCAGCTTAGAGTGGTCCGGCGAGCAGTACTTC.

The V gene is TRBV11-2, the J gene TRBJ1-2; D is ambiguous. V was clipped by 1 base and J by 2 bases, with 17 bases between them. The CDR3 length is 17 residues. CDR1 SGHAT and CDR2 FQNNGV come from the germline V gene. CDR3 in DNA: TGTGCCAGCAGCTTAGGGCCCGCTGCGGCTAACAACTATGGCTACACCTTC. The encoded protein is CASSLGPAAANNYGYTF.

The CDR3 region is CASSQEIRTGGYEQYF. CDR3 bases: TGTGCCAGCAGCCAAGAGATCCGGACGGGAGGCTACGAGCAGTACTTC. The chain carries TRBV11-2 and TRBJ2-7, with 7 bases matching TRBD2. CDR1 and CDR2 from the germline V gene are SGHAT and FQNNGV. Germline trimming cut 5 bases from V and 3 bases from J; bases unmatched to any gene: 13. The CDR3 is 16 residues long.

The gene calls are TRBV28 and TRBJ2-3, with 10 bases fitting TRBD2. Germline-derived CDR1 and CDR2 are MDHEN and SYDVKM. The CDR3 spans 17 residues. V was clipped by 0 bases and J by 4 bases; unmatched bases: 7. The CDR3 here is CASSLWAASGSSDTQYF. In DNA form, the CDR3 reads TGTGCCAGCAGTTTATGGGCGGCTAGCGGGAGCTCAGATACGCAGTATTTT.

The V call is TRBV7-6, the J call TRBJ1-3; TRBD1 matches at 10 bases. The CDR3 loop spans 14 amino acids. V dropped 4 bases and J dropped 3; count of bases not matched to a gene: 0. Germline lookup yields CDR1 SGHVS and CDR2 FNYEAQ. The CDR3 sequence is CASSWTGGGNTIYF. The CDR3 nucleotides are TGTGCCAGCAGCTGGACAGGGGGTGGAAACACCATATATTTT.

This clone has a single count. J is TRBJ1-2 and V is TRBV27, with unresolved D. This CDR3 has 14 amino acids. The germline gives CDR1 MNHEY, CDR2 SMNVEV (reference sequence). The V end lost 5 bases, the J end lost 8 bases, and 18 bases lay between the germline ends. Here the CDR3 DNA reads TGTGCCAGCAGTGTGACGGGGTGGGTGGGGGGCTACACCTTC. Protein product: CASSVTGWVGGYTF.

The chain is built from TRBV7-2 and TRBJ2-5; D may be TRBD1 (6 bases). The DNA end favors TRBJ2-7, so the J call may be wrong. Germline loops: CDR1 SGHTA, CDR2 FQGNSA. This CDR3 region has 16 residues. CDR3 residues: CASSPWGTDSSYEQYF. CDR3 nucleotide sequence: TGTGCCAGCAGCCCCTGGGGCACGGACAGCTCCTACGAGCAGTACTTC.

The V gene is TRBV27, the J gene TRBJ2-7; tentatively, D is TRBD1 (5 bases). Germline assignment: CDR1 MNHEY and CDR2 SMNVEV (reference sequence). The V end was cut by 0 bases, the J end by 0 bases, with 9 bases between. The CDR3 runs to 15 residues. CDR3 coding DNA: TGTGCCAGCAGTTTATCGTCCGACAGCTCCTACGAGCAGTACTTC. Encoded protein: CASSLSSDSSYEQYF.